Below, one T cell receptor beta chain is given with its context. This record belongs to a study of blood T cell repertoires in COVID-19. Study-wide context: Cohort 3 donors were reported recovered after two negative PCRs, clearance, or symptom resolution.

Germline CDR1 and CDR2: MGHRA and YSYEKL. J was trimmed by 6 bases and V by 0 bases; bases with no gene match: 3. The CDR3 length is 15 residues. Study processing details: Quantification of nucleated cells was approximated via reference gene primer amplification. TCRdb's copy holds only in-frame clones and misses some; the assay was immunoSEQ multiplex PCR. V and J calls and clone size are those listed in that table; D and trimming were worked out from the DNA. The data show under 400,000 clones, over 75% seen once. Participants were placed into cohorts based on the clinical history they reported. Sample: PBMCs or T cells enriched from blood (not recorded which). The chain uses TRBV4-1 and TRBJ1-4; 8 nucleotides line up with TRBD1. This TCR derives from a man aged 40-50 years in a cohort exposed to, infected with or recovered from COVID-19 (not recorded which). CDR3 residues: CASSQDPGGDEKLFF. CDR3 coding DNA: TGCGCCAGCAGCCAAGACCCAGGGGGCGATGAAAAACTGTTTTTT.